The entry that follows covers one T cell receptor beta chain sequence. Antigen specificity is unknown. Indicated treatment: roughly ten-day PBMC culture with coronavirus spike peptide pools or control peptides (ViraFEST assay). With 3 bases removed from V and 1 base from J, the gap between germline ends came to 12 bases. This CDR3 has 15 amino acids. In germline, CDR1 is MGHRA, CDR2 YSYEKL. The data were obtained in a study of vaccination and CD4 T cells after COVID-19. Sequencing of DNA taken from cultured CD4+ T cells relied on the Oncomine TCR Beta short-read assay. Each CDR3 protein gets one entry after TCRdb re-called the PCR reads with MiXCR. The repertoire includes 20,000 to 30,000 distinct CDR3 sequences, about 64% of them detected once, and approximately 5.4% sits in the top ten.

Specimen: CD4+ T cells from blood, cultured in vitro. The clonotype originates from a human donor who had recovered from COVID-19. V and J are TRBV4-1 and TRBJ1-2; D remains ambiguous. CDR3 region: CASSQDHGRNYGYTF. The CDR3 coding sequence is TGCGCCAGCAGCCAGGACCATGGTCGTAACTATGGCTACACCTTC.